This T cell receptor beta chain was found in a study of tumor-infiltrating lymphocytes in primary liver carcinoma. The authors made TCR beta cDNA from about 500 ng total RNA with a constant-region primer. Libraries of TCR beta came from three nested multiplex PCR rounds with slightly modified ARM-PCR. PCR rounds one and two used TRBV1-TRBV30 forward primers with a C-beta reverse primer for around 9 cycles each. TCRdb independently ran MiXCR on the multiplex PCR reads; one entry per CDR3 protein. The sample has tens of thousands of distinct CDR3 sequences; around 72% are singletons. This clonotype is deemed medium-sized. V shed 4 bases, J shed 6 bases, and the junction held 6 bases outside the gene matches. The CDR3 extends over 14 amino acids. Germline V gene lookup returns CDR1 MNHEY and CDR2 SVGAGI. The study co-extracted DNA and RNA from 20-30 mg of unsorted bulk tissue.

This sequence originates from a man aged 40-55 years with primary liver carcinoma and hepatitis B virus infection. The chain links TRBV6-5 to TRBJ2-7; 10 positions agree with TRBD2. The sample consisted of liver tumor tissue from sampling region 2. Subset noted: tumor region T2, inferior pole. The chain's CDR3 is CASSSSAGGGEQYF. CDR3 sequence (DNA): TGTGCCAGCAGTTCTTCAGCGGGAGGGGGCGAGCAGTACTTC.